This T cell receptor (beta chain) came from a study of CD8+CD57+ T cells in acquired aplastic anemia. Study context: Yields of DNA that came from sorted CD4+ and CD8+ cells averaged about 2.9 ug.

An expansion of CD8+CD57+ cells by flow cytometry had been shown in patients chosen for sequencing. CDR3 length: 20 amino acids. The germline V gene has CDR1 LGHDT and CDR2 YNNKEL (reference sequence). After removal of 0 bases from V and 2 bases from J, the junction contained 16 bases not matched to a gene. Profiling of TCR beta VDJ combinations and CDR3 sequences used genomic DNA as template. TCRdb passed the reads through MiXCR, listing each CDR3 protein once. Among around 50,000 distinct CDR3 sequences listed, around 50% were seen once. The study's findings and limits: Patients and controls shared over 25 CD8+ CDR3 sequences.

Concerning this clonotype itself: The antigen remains unidentified.

This rearrangement joins TRBV3-1 to TRBJ2-5, with 9 nucleotides matching TRBD2. This sequence originates from a human donor with aplastic anemia. The sequenced sample consisted of sorted CD4+, CD8+, or CD8+CD57+ T cells (not recorded which) from PBMCs. The CDR3 here is CASSQEWGLAGITEQETQYF. CDR3 sequence (DNA): TGTGCCAGCAGCCAAGAATGGGGGCTAGCGGGGATAACAGAACAAGAGACCCAGTACTTC.